The source of this TCR beta chain is a study of cytotoxic CD8 clonotypes in ibrutinib-treated CLL. Study-level findings and limits: Public clonotypes (which were uncommon) either contracted or remained stable on treatment. Clonality measured at baseline exceeded age-matched healthy donors, tracking circulating CD8+ T-cell counts.

The targeted sequencing depth was 1 in 200,000 to 1 in 1 million T cells. The table came from immunoSEQ multiplex PCR; TCRdb's copy has only in-frame clones and leaves some out. This table holds some 200,000 clones, 60% to 80% found once. With respect to this clone: Its antigen is as yet unknown.

The source material was PBMCs, sampled after 12 months of ibrutinib treatment. The receptor comes from a human donor with chronic lymphocytic leukemia.

This chain's CDR3 is CATSMREHEQFF. The CDR3 DNA reads TGTGCCACCAGCATGCGGGAGCATGAGCAGTTCTTC. The chain combines TRBV15 with TRBJ2-1; 7 positions agree with TRBD2. Losses at the gene ends were 4 bases for V and 8 bases for J; bases not matched to a gene: 2. The germline gives CDR1 LNHNV, CDR2 YYDKDF (reference sequence). The CDR3 is made up of 12 amino acids.